Shown below are 11 T cell receptor beta chains from a single sample sequenced in a study of T cells after yellow fever vaccination. TCRdb re-derived calls from the 5' RACE reads in MiXCR, one entry per CDR3 protein. The data hold fewer than 450,000 distinct CDR3 sequences, with approximately 10% observed a single time. The sample was PBMCs, taken on the day of the first yellow fever vaccination. The source is a man younger than 30 who received the YFV17D yellow fever vaccine.

The table lists this clonotype with many counts. The chain links TRBV5-6 to TRBJ2-2; no reliable D call. The V gene lost 0 bases and the J gene lost 2 bases, with 11 bases spanning the gap. The germline V gene encodes CDR1 SGHDT and CDR2 YYEEEE. The CDR3 has 16 amino acids. The CDR3 nucleotides read TGTGCCAGCAGCTTGGTGGCAGGCTTCAACACCGGGGAGCTGTTTTTT. It codes for CASSLVAGFNTGELFF.

This clonotype was detected only a few times. The V gene is TRBV12-3 or TRBV12-4, the J gene TRBJ2-7, with D unresolved. The CDR3 is 12 residues long. V was trimmed by 6 bases and J by 2 bases, leaving 8 bases between them. CDR3 coding DNA: TGTGCCAGCAGCCCCTCGCCCTACGAGCAGTACTTC. It specifies CASSPSPYEQYF.

V is TRBV20-1 and J is TRBJ1-2, with 9 bases matching TRBD1. Germline CDR1 reads DFQATT; CDR2 reads SNEGSKA (reference sequence). V lost 2 bases to trimming and J lost 5 bases; unmatched junction nucleotides: 9. This CDR3 comprises 15 residues. CDR3 sequence: CSARIGQGIGYGYTF. The DNA of the CDR3 is TGCAGTGCTAGAATCGGACAGGGGATAGGGTATGGCTACACCTTC.

This clonotype appeared many times. The DNA for the CDR3 is TGCGCCAGCAGCTTGGCCCGGTTGACAGACGATGGCTACACCTTC. It specifies CASSLARLTDDGYTF. The chain combines TRBV5-1 with TRBJ1-2; perhaps TRBD1 as D (5 bases). V dropped 0 bases and J dropped 6 bases, with 15 bases sitting between them. The CDR3 is 15 amino acids. CDR1 is SGHRS and CDR2 is YFSETQ in the germline V gene.

This clonotype showed up just a few times. The chain carries TRBV3-1 and TRBJ1-6; no reliable D call. The germline gives CDR1 LGHDT, CDR2 YNNKEL (reference sequence). The CDR3 is 13 amino acids. The ends were cut back, 4 bases at V and 8 bases at J, with 9 bases in the middle. The CDR3 DNA reads TGTGCCAGCAGCCGGGTGGGTGATTCACCCCTCCACTTT. It is translated as CASSRVGDSPLHF.

The table lists this clonotype with a few counts. CDR3 in DNA: TGTGCCACAGTCCAGGGGGGCGAGCAGTACGTC. Its translation is CATVQGGEQYV. V and J are TRBV19 and TRBJ2-7; D may be TRBD1 (7 bases). The CDR3 length is 11 residues. The ends were cut back, 10 bases at V and 6 bases at J, with 13 bases in the middle. CDR1 LNHDA and CDR2 SQIVND come from the germline V gene (reference sequence).

This clonotype has a handful of counts. The chain has TRBV5-1 and TRBJ2-5; the D is unclear. The germline V gene has CDR1 SGHRS and CDR2 YFSETQ. V shed 4 bases and J shed 2 bases, with 12 bases lying between them. This CDR3 contains 14 residues. CDR3: CASSQEARQETQYF. The CDR3 DNA reads as TGCGCCAGCAGCCAAGAGGCCCGGCAAGAGACCCAGTACTTC.

This clonotype occurred a few times. The chain carries TRBV7-9 and TRBJ1-5; TRBD1 aligns across 9 bases. This CDR3 comprises 15 residues. Per the germline V gene, CDR1 is SEHNR and CDR2 is FQNEAQ (reference sequence). V lost 5 bases and J lost 6; bases outside the gene matches: 8. Here the CDR3 reads CASSPTGGRSQPQHF. Here the CDR3 DNA reads TGTGCCAGCAGCCCGACAGGGGGAAGAAGTCAGCCCCAGCATTTT. The entire variable domain, with the rest obtained from reference TRBV7-9 and TRBJ1-5, is as follows: DTGVSQNPRHKITKRGQNVTFRCDPISEHNRLYWYRQTLGQGPEFLTYFQNEAQLEKSRLLSDRFSAERPKGSFSTLEIQRTEQGDSAMYLCASSPTGGRSQPQHFGDGTRLSIL.

In this sample, this clonotype turned up a few times. This chain uses TRBV3-1 with TRBJ2-2; tentatively, D is TRBD2 (5 bases). The V and J ends lost 0 bases and 1 base respectively, with 9 bases between them. Germline lookup yields CDR1 LGHDT and CDR2 YNNKEL (reference sequence). The CDR3 runs to 16 residues. This CDR3 is CASSQDFGGNTGELFF. The CDR3 bases are TGTGCCAGCAGCCAAGATTTCGGAGGGAACACCGGGGAGCTGTTTTTT.

This clonotype was picked up a small number of times. The J gene is TRBJ2-2, the V gene TRBV20-1, with D unclear. Germline CDR1 is DFQATT and CDR2 is SNEGSKA (reference sequence). Trimming took off 0 bases at V and 4 bases at J, with 12 bases between the two ends. This CDR3 is 15 amino acids long. CDR3 amino acids: CSARDIFGPTGELFF. CDR3 sequence (DNA): TGCAGTGCTAGAGACATTTTTGGGCCCACCGGGGAGCTGTTTTTT.

V is TRBV7-9 and J is TRBJ2-1; 8 nucleotides line up with TRBD2. The germline V gene has CDR1 SEHNR and CDR2 FQNEAQ (reference sequence). The CDR3 loop spans 13 amino acids. J lost 8 bases, V lost 5 bases, and 5 bases had no gene match. The CDR3 loop is CASSHSGGDEQFF. In nucleotides, the CDR3 is TGTGCCAGCAGCCATTCCGGGGGGGATGAGCAGTTCTTC.